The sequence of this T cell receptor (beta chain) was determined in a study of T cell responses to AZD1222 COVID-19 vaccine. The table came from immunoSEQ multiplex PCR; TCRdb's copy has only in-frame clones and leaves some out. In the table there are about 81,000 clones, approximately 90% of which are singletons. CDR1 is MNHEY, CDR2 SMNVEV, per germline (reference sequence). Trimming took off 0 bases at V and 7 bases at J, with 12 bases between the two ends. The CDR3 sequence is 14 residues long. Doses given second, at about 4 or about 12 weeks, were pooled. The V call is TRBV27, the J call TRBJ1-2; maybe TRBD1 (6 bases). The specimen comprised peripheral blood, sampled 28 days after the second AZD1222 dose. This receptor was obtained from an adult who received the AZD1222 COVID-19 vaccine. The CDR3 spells CASSLSRRGSGYTF. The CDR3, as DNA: TGTGCCAGCAGTTTATCGAGAAGGGGGTCTGGCTACACCTTC.